This is a list of T cell receptor beta chains from one sample in a study of T cells after yellow fever vaccination. TCRdb reprocessed the 5' RACE reads via MiXCR and lists one record per CDR3 protein. The sample contains 280,000 or so distinct CDR3 sequences, less than 9.5% of which appear only once. The sample here was CD4+ T cells sorted from PBMCs, taken 5 days after the yellow fever booster vaccination. The receptor set was obtained from a man between 18 and 29 years old who received the YFV17D yellow fever vaccine. Both conserved end residues are trimmed from each CDR3. D genes are given only for firm matches.

D gene: .; V gene: TRBV12-3/TRBV12-4; CDR3 protein: ASSSSGVLSSPLH
D gene: TRBD1; V gene: TRBV3-1; CDR3 protein: ASSHGTGIGGYT
D gene: .; V gene: TRBV6-6; CDR3 protein: ASSYSPSLNTEAF
D gene: TRBD1; V gene: TRBV11-2; CDR3 protein: ASSSNRGRTGELF
D gene: TRBD1; V gene: TRBV27; CDR3 protein: ASSLYPRTGIYEQY
D gene: .; V gene: TRBV7-8; CDR3 protein: ASSPRRAGVHYGYT
D gene: .; V gene: TRBV4-1; CDR3 protein: ASSQDQGRGETQY
D gene: TRBD1; V gene: TRBV5-1; CDR3 protein: ASSLQGSDNSPLH
D gene: .; V gene: TRBV10-1; CDR3 protein: ASSQEELREQY
D gene: TRBD1; V gene: TRBV5-1; CDR3 protein: ASSLGTGSGELF
D gene: .; V gene: TRBV12-3/TRBV12-4; CDR3 protein: ASNLGGRTDTQY
D gene: TRBD1; V gene: TRBV20-1; CDR3 protein: SASIPGQGRETQY